The 10 T cell receptor beta chains reported below all come from one sample, sequenced in a study of blood T cells in healthy people across ages. A second PCR of about 6 to 11 cycles used a sample-barcoded 5' primer and a J-beta primer mix. Using its own MiXCR run on the 5' RACE reads, TCRdb lists one record per CDR3 protein. This sample has roughly 1,500,000 distinct CDR3 sequences, with 42% found just once. The sequenced sample consisted of blood. Every receptor here comes from a woman aged 18-35 years in good health.

The V gene is TRBV5-1, the J gene TRBJ2-5; 12 positions match TRBD2. The better agreement between TRBJ2-7 and the DNA end casts doubt on the J call. The CDR3 is made up of 16 amino acids. Germline V lookup: CDR1 SGHRS, CDR2 YFSETQ. CDR3 in DNA: TGCGCCAGCAGCACCGGACTAGCGGGATCATCCCACGAGCAGTACTTC. Its translation: CASSTGLAGSSHEQYF.

The genes are TRBV25-1 and TRBJ2-5; perhaps TRBD2 as D (6 bases). The CDR3 length is 14 residues. The V gene's germline CDR1 is MGHDK and CDR2 SYGVNS. The V gene lost 4 bases and the J gene lost 1 base, with 10 bases spanning the gap. The chain's CDR3 is CASSARDFQETQYF. The CDR3 bases are TGTGCCAGCAGTGCACGGGACTTCCAAGAGACCCAGTACTTC.

This clonotype was counted only a few times. The chain recombines TRBV7-7 with TRBJ2-1; a weak D match, TRBD2 (6 bases). The CDR3 runs 16 residues. Between the trimmed V and J ends, which lost 0 bases and 8 bases, there was a span of 17 bases. Germline-derived CDR1 and CDR2 are SSHAT and FNYEAQ (reference sequence). In nucleotides, the CDR3 is TGTGCCAGCAGCTTAGCAGGGAGGACCGTTTGGGATGAGCAGTTCTTC. Encoded protein: CASSLAGRTVWDEQFF. The full variable domain, rest sourced from reference TRBV7-7 and TRBJ2-1, is GAGVSQSPRYKVTKRGQDVTLRCDPISSHATLYWYQQALGQGPEFLTYFNYEAQPDKSGLPSDRFSAERPEGSISTLTIQRTEQRDSAMYRCASSLAGRTVWDEQFFGPGTRLTVL.

The sample holds a few counts of this clonotype. V and J are TRBV29-1 and TRBJ1-1; TRBD1 agrees at 8 bases. Looked up from germline, CDR1 is SQVTM and CDR2 is ANQGSEA. J gave up 5 bases and V 3 bases, and 5 bases lay outside the gene matches. The CDR3 has 13 residues. The chain's CDR3 is CSVEGTGGTEAFF. CDR3 coding DNA: TGCAGCGTTGAGGGCACAGGGGGAACTGAAGCTTTCTTT.

The rearrangement uses TRBV6-2 or TRBV6-3 and TRBJ2-1, with TRBD2 identical over 13 bases. V was pared by 8 bases and J by 0 bases, with 10 bases of the junction left unmatched. The CDR3 contains 18 residues. Looked up from germline, CDR1 is MNHEY and CDR2 is SVGEGT. CDR3 DNA sequence: TGTGCCAGCCGCCAGACTAGCGGGGGGCCCCGCTCCTACAATGAGCAGTTCTTC. It is translated as CASRQTSGGPRSYNEQFF.

This clonotype has only a few counts. The CDR3 spells CARAGGPYNEQFF. The CDR3 bases are TGTGCCAGGGCGGGGGGGCCCTACAATGAGCAGTTCTTC. This chain uses TRBV6-6 with TRBJ2-1; 9 nucleotides agree with TRBD2. The germline gives CDR1 MNHNY, CDR2 SVGAGI (reference sequence). This CDR3 has 13 residues. Unmatched junction bases numbered 2, after V lost 9 bases and J lost 2 bases.

This chain joins TRBV28 and TRBJ2-6; D may be TRBD2 (5 bases). The length of the CDR3 is 15 residues. V lost 10 bases to trimming and J lost 0 bases, with 13 bases between them. Germline V lookup: CDR1 MDHEN, CDR2 SYDVKM. The DNA of the CDR3 is TGTGCCACCCTTCCGGGGAGCTCTGGGGCCAACGTCCTGACTTTC. Translation gives CATLPGSSGANVLTF.

The table lists this clonotype with a few counts. The chain is built from TRBV29-1 and TRBJ1-5; D is perhaps TRBD1 (5 bases). The V end was cut by 5 bases, the J end by 1 base, with 12 bases between. The CDR3 covers 14 residues. Germline V lookup: CDR1 SQVTM, CDR2 ANQGSEA. Here the CDR3 reads CSVSQGGSNQPQHF. The CDR3 bases are TGCAGCGTTAGTCAGGGAGGAAGCAATCAGCCCCAGCATTTT.

J is TRBJ2-3 and V is TRBV18, with 10 positions matching TRBD2. Germline V gene lookup returns CDR1 KGHSH and CDR2 LQKENI. The CDR3 covers 17 residues. Trimming removed 2 bases from V and 5 bases from J; junction bases left unmatched: 10. CDR3 sequence: CASSPLAASGGKDTQYF. The CDR3 DNA follows: TGTGCCAGCTCACCATTAGCGGCTAGCGGGGGAAAAGATACGCAGTATTTT.

This clonotype was seen a handful of times. The rearrangement uses TRBV7-2 and TRBJ2-5; D ambiguous. Germline CDR1 reads SGHTA; CDR2 reads FQGNSA. With 4 bases removed from V and 5 bases from J, the gap between germline ends came to 11 bases. The CDR3 is 13 residues long. This chain's CDR3 is CASSYSLDETQYF. For the CDR3, the DNA is TGTGCCAGCAGCTACAGCTTAGATGAGACCCAGTACTTC.